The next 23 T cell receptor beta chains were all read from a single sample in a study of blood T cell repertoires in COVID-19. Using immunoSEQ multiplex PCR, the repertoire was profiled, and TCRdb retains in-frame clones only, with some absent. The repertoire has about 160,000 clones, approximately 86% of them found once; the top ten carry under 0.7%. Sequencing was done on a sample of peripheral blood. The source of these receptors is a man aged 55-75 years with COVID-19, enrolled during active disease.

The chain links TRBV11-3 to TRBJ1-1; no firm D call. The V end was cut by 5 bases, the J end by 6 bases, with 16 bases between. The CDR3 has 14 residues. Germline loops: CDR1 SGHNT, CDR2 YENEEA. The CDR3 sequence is CASSPTPGNPEAFF. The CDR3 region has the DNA TGTGCCAGCAGCCCGACACCAGGAAATCCTGAAGCTTTCTTT.

The CDR3 DNA is TGTGCCAGCAGCTACCAGGGGATGACTGAAGCTTTCTTT. Protein product: CASSYQGMTEAFF. The chain uses TRBV7-2 and TRBJ1-1, with D possibly matching TRBD1 (6 bases). The CDR3 spans 13 residues. Trimming pared 4 bases from V and 5 bases from J, leaving 11 bases between. The germline CDR1 and CDR2 sequences are SGHTA and FQGNSA.

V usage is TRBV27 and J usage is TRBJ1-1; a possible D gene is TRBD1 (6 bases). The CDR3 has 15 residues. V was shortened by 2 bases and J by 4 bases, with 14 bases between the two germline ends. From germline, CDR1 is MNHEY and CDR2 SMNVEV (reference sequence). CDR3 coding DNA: TGTGCCAGCAGTTTAGTGCGGAGCAGGGGCACTGAAGCTTTCTTT. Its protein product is CASSLVRSRGTEAFF.

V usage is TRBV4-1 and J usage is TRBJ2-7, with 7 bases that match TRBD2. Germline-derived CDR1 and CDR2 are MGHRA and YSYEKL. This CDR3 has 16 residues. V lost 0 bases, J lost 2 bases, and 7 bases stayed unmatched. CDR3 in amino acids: CASSQDSSGKTYEQYF. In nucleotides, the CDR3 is TGCGCCAGCAGCCAAGATTCTAGCGGCAAAACCTACGAGCAGTACTTC.

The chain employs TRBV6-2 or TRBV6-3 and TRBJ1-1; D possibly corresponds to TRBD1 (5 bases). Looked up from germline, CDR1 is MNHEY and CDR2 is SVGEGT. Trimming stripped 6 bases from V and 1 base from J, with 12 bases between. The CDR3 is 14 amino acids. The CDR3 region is CASSALGANTEAFF. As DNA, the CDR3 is TGTGCCAGCAGCGCTCTAGGGGCGAACACTGAAGCTTTCTTT.

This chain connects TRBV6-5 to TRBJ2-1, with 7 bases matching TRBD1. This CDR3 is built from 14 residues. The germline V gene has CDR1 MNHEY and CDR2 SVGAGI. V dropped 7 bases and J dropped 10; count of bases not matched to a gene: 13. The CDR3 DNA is TGTGCCAGCAACGAGGGGGCCCCCCCGGGGGAGCAGTTCTTC. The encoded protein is CASNEGAPPGEQFF.

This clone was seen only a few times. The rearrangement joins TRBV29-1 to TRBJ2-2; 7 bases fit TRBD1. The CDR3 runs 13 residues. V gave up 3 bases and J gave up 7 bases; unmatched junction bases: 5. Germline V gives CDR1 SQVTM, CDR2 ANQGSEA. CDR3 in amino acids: CSVDRGGFGELFF. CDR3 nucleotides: TGCAGCGTTGACAGAGGGGGCTTCGGGGAGCTGTTTTTT.

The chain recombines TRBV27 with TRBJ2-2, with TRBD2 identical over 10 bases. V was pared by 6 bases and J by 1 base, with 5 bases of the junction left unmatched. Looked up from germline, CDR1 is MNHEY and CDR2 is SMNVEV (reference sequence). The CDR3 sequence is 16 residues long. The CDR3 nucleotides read TGTGCCAGCAGAGAAGTAGCGGGGGGGAACACCGGGGAGCTGTTTTTT. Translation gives CASREVAGGNTGELFF.

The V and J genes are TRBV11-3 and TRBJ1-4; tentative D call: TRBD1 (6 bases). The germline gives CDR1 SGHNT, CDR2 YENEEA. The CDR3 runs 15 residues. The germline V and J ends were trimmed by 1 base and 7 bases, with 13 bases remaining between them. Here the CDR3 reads CASSLVGTPAEKLFF. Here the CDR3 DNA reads TGTGCCAGCAGCTTAGTTGGGACACCGGCTGAAAAACTGTTTTTT.

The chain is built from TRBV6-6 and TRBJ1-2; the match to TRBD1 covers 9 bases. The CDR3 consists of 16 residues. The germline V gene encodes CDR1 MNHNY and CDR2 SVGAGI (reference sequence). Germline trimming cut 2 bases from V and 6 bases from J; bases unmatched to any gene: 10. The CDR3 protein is CASSYPRDRVGHGYTF. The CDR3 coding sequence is TGTGCCAGCAGTTACCCCAGGGACAGGGTTGGTCATGGCTACACCTTC.

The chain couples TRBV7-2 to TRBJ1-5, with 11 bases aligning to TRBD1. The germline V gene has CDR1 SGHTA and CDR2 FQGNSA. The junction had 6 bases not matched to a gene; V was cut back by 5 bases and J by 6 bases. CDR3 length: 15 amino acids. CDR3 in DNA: TGTGCCAGCAGCGACGGACAGGGGGCATTTCAGCCCCAGCATTTT. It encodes CASSDGQGAFQPQHF.

The CDR3 reads CAWSYWRGGSDEQYF. Here the CDR3 DNA reads TGTGCCTGGAGTTATTGGCGGGGGGGTTCGGACGAGCAGTACTTC. The chain joins TRBV30 to TRBJ2-7; TRBD2 matches 9 bases. Germline loops: CDR1 GTSNPN, CDR2 SVGIG (reference sequence). V trimming: 2 bases; J trimming: 5 bases; junction bases outside the gene matches: 10. The CDR3 contains 15 residues.

CDR3 bases: TGTGCCAGCAGTACCCCTAGCGGGGGGGCGCCAGATACGCAGTATTTT. Translating gives CASSTPSGGAPDTQYF. This chain links TRBV28 with TRBJ2-3; 12 positions agree with TRBD2. The CDR3 runs 16 residues. The ends lost 5 bases at V and 4 bases at J; junction bases unmatched: 7. The germline V gene encodes CDR1 MDHEN and CDR2 SYDVKM.

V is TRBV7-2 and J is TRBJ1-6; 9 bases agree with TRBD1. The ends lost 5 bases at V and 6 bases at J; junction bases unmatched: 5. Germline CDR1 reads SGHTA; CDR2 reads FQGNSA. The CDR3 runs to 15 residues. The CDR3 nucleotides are TGTGCCAGCAGCAGGGGGACAGGGAGTAATTCACCCCTCCACTTT. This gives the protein CASSRGTGSNSPLHF.

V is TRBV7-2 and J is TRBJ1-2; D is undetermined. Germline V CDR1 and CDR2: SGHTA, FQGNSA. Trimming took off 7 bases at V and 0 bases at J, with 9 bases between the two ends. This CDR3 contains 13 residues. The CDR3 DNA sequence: TGTGCCAGCAACTCTCCCTCTAACTATGGCTACACCTTC. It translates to CASNSPSNYGYTF.

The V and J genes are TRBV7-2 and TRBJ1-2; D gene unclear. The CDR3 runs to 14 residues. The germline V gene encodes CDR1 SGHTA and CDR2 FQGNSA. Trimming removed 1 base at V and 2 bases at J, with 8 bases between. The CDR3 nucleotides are TGTGCCAGCAGCTTAGACATCTTCAACTATGGCTACACCTTC. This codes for CASSLDIFNYGYTF.

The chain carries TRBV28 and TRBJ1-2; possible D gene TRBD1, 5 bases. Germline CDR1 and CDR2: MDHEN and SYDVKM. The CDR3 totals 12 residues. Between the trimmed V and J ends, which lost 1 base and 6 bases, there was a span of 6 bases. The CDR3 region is CASSLLGDGYTF. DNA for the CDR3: TGTGCCAGCAGTTTATTAGGGGATGGCTACACCTTC.

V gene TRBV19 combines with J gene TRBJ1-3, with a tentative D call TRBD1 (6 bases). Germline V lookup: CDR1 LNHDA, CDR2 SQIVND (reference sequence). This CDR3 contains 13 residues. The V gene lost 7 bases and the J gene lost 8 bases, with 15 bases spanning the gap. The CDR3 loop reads CASTWGQSDTIYF. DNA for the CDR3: TGTGCCAGTACCTGGGGGCAGTCGGACACCATATATTTT.

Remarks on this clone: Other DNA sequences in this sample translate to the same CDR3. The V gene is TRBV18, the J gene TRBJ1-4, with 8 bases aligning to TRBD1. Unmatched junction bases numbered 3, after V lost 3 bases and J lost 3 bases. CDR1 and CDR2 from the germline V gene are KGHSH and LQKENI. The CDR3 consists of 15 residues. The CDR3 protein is CASSPGQGPNEKLFF. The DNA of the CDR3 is TGTGCCAGCTCACCCGGACAGGGCCCTAATGAAAAACTGTTTTTT. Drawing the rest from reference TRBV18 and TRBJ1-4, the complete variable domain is NAGVMQNPRHLVRRRGQEARLRCSPMKGHSHVYWYRQLPEEGLKFMVYLQKENIIDESGMPKERFSAEFPKEGPSILRIQQVVRGDSAAYFCASSPGQGPNEKLFFGSGTQLSVL.

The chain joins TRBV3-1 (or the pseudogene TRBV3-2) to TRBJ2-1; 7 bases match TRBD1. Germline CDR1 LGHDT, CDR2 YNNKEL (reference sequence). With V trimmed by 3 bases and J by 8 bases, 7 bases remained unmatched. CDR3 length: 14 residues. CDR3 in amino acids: CASSQQTGSDEQFF. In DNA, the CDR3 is TGTGCCAGCAGCCAGCAGACAGGGAGCGATGAGCAGTTCTTC.

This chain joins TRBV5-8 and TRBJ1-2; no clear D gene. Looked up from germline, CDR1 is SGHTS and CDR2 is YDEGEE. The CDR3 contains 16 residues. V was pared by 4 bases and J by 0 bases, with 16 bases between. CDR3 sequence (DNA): TGTGCCAGCAGCCTTGGGAGGCTTCGAGCTAACTATGGCTACACCTTC. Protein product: CASSLGRLRANYGYTF.

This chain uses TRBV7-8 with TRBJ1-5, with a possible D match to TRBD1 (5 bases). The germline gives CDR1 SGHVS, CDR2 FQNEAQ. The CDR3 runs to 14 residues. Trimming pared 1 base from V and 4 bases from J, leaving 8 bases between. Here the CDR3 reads CASSLGRANQPQHF. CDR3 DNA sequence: TGTGCCAGCAGCTTAGGCAGGGCAAATCAGCCCCAGCATTTT.

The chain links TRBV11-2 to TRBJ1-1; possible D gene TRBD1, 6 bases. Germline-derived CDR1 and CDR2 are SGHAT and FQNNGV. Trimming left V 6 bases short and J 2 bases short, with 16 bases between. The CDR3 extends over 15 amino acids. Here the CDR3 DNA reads TGTGCCAGCAGAAAAGAGACAGGACGAAACACTGAAGCTTTCTTT. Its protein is CASRKETGRNTEAFF. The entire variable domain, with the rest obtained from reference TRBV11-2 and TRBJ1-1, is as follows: EAGVAQSPRYKIIEKRQSVAFWCNPISGHATLYWYQQILGQGPKLLIQFQNNGVVDDSQLPKDRFSAERLKGVDSTLKIQPAKLEDSAVYLCASRKETGRNTEAFFGQGTRLTVV.